Presented here are 21 T cell receptor beta chains from one specimen sequenced in a study of T cells in Graves' hyperthyroidism and ophthalmopathy. It was RNA transcripts that yielded the amplified TCR beta CDR3 regions. An initial round of RT-PCR targeting the TCR CDR3 relied on the HTBI primer set. Each CDR3 protein is one row after TCRdb ran MiXCR on the multiplex PCR reads. This sample has about 130,000 distinct CDR3 sequences, with approximately 24% found just once. The sample was blood. The receptor set was obtained from a woman between 45 and 65 years old with Graves' hyperthyroidism that later progressed to Graves' ophthalmopathy.

This clonotype was picked up a small number of times. This chain uses TRBV5-6 with TRBJ2-1; D is perhaps TRBD2 (5 bases). CDR3 length: 15 amino acids. The V end lost 2 bases, the J end lost 5 bases, and 14 bases lay between the germline ends. Germline V lookup: CDR1 SGHDT, CDR2 YYEEEE. The CDR3 DNA reads TGTGCCAGCAGCTTTATAGATTTCGGGAACAATGAGCAGTTCTTC. Its protein is CASSFIDFGNNEQFF. Full variable domain (missing parts from reference TRBV5-6 and TRBJ2-1): DAGVTQSPTHLIKTRGQQVTLRCSPKSGHDTVSWYQQALGQGPQFIFQYYEEEERQRGNFPDRFSGHQFPNYSSELNVNALLLGDSALYLCASSFIDFGNNEQFFGPGTRLTVL.

At least ten counts were recorded for this clonotype. The CDR3 DNA is TGCAGTGCCGTAGATGTCCTGGCCAGGGTGAACACTGAAGCTTTCTTT. Translated, it gives CSAVDVLARVNTEAFF. The chain has TRBV20-1 and TRBJ1-1; maybe TRBD1 (5 bases). V was cut by 6 bases and J by 0 bases, with 20 bases left in between. CDR3 length equals 16 residues. Germline V gene data show CDR1 as DFQATT and CDR2 as SNEGSKA (reference sequence).

This clonotype has just a few counts. V usage is TRBV29-1 and J usage is TRBJ1-3; unclear D gene. The germline V gene has CDR1 SQVTM and CDR2 ANQGSEA. With 4 bases removed from V and 0 bases from J, the gap between germline ends came to 4 bases. This CDR3 comprises 12 residues. CDR3 residues: CSVAFSGNTIYF. DNA of the CDR3: TGCAGCGTTGCATTCTCTGGAAACACCATATATTTT.

This clonotype was observed many times. The chain uses TRBV28 and TRBJ2-7; unclear D gene. The V gene's germline CDR1 is MDHEN and CDR2 SYDVKM. The length of the CDR3 is 11 residues. Trimming shortened V by 4 bases and J by 4 bases, and 5 bases separated the two germline ends. The CDR3 is CASSSEYEQYF. DNA of the CDR3: TGTGCCAGCAGTTCGGAGTACGAGCAGTACTTC.

As for this clonotype: With a much larger clone just one base away, this may be a read error. The chain carries TRBV9 and TRBJ1-1; 9 bases agree with TRBD1. The CDR3 runs to 14 residues. Germline CDR1 and CDR2: SGDLS and YYNGEE. CDR3 coding DNA: TGTACCAGCAGCGTAGAGGGGACAGGGAGAGAAGCTTTCTTT. It encodes CTSSVEGTGREAFF.

This clonotype was recorded many times. The gene calls are TRBV11-2 and TRBJ2-3; D is perhaps TRBD2 (6 bases). This CDR3 has 16 residues. Trimming removed 3 bases at V and 2 bases at J, with 15 bases between. Germline V gene lookup returns CDR1 SGHAT and CDR2 FQNNGV. The CDR3 protein is CASSFLGLRNTDTQYF. The CDR3 DNA is TGTGCCAGCAGCTTCCTGGGACTCAGAAACACAGATACGCAGTATTTT.

This clonotype was seen ten or more times. V is TRBV5-1 and J is TRBJ1-2; D is possibly TRBD1 (6 bases). This CDR3 region has 15 residues. Between the trimmed V and J ends, which lost 0 bases and 4 bases, there was a span of 13 bases. Germline values: CDR1 SGHRS, CDR2 YFSETQ. The CDR3 spells CASSLAGGSGYGYTF. The CDR3 nucleotides are TGCGCCAGCAGCTTGGCTGGGGGCTCGGGCTATGGCTACACCTTC.

This clonotype came up many times. The V gene is TRBV28, the J gene TRBJ2-7; D ambiguous. The CDR3 covers 12 residues. CDR1 and CDR2 (germline): MDHEN, SYDVKM. Trimming took off 7 bases at V and 2 bases at J, with 9 bases between the two ends. DNA of the CDR3: TGTGCCAGCATGACTGGGACCTACGAGCAGTACTTC. As protein: CASMTGTYEQYF.

The chain combines TRBV20-1 with TRBJ1-5, with unresolved D. Trimming cost V 6 bases and J 2 bases, with 20 bases left between them. CDR1 DFQATT and CDR2 SNEGSKA come from the germline V gene (reference sequence). The CDR3 extends over 16 amino acids. DNA of the CDR3: TGCAGTGCCCAGAGATGGGGAACGGGAGGCAATCAGCCCCAGCATTTT. Translation: CSAQRWGTGGNQPQHF.

V and J are TRBV20-1 and TRBJ2-7, with 11 bases that match TRBD2. Trimming at V came to 1 base and at J to 4 bases, leaving 6 bases not matched to a gene. CDR1 DFQATT and CDR2 SNEGSKA come from the germline V gene (reference sequence). The CDR3 sequence is 15 residues long. This chain's CDR3 is CSARVRLAGMYEQYF. CDR3 DNA: TGCAGTGCTAGAGTTCGACTAGCGGGGATGTACGAGCAGTACTTC.

This clonotype was counted between two and nine times. V gene TRBV9 combines with J gene TRBJ2-7, with 13 nucleotides matching TRBD2. Looked up from germline, CDR1 is SGDLS and CDR2 is YYNGEE. V dropped 2 bases and J dropped 5; count of bases not matched to a gene: 16. CDR3 size: 19 residues. CDR3 sequence: CASSVSPVGTSGKTDEQYF. DNA for the CDR3: TGTGCCAGCAGCGTGAGCCCCGTTGGGACTAGCGGGAAAACAGACGAGCAGTACTTC.

This clonotype was seen ten or more times. The CDR3 sequence: CASSLGQGRKDTQYF. CDR3 DNA: TGTGCCAGCAGCTTAGGACAGGGCCGCAAAGATACGCAGTATTTT. The chain uses TRBV7-9 and TRBJ2-3; 7 bases align to TRBD1. The germline gives CDR1 SEHNR, CDR2 FQNEAQ (reference sequence). This CDR3 region has 15 residues. V was pared by 1 base and J by 5 bases, with 6 bases of the junction left unmatched.

Many counts were recorded for this clonotype. The genes are TRBV6-1 and TRBJ2-5, with a possible D match to TRBD2 (5 bases). The CDR3 runs to 13 residues. Trimming removed 2 bases from V and 5 bases from J, with 9 bases in between. The germline CDR1 and CDR2 sequences are MNHNS and SASEGT. CDR3 sequence: CASSESGWETQYF. The CDR3 nucleotides read TGTGCCAGCAGTGAAAGCGGTTGGGAGACCCAGTACTTC.

This clonotype was seen repeatedly, ten times or more. The rearrangement uses TRBV12-3 or TRBV12-4 and TRBJ1-2, with D unresolved. This CDR3 has 12 residues. V lost 3 bases and J lost 6, with 8 bases in between. The CDR3 region has the DNA TGTGCCAGCAGTTTGGACCGGGATGGCTACACCTTC. Protein product: CASSLDRDGYTF.

J is TRBJ2-3 and V is TRBV18; 10 nucleotides match TRBD2. The CDR3 length is 15 residues. J was trimmed by 1 base and V by 5 bases; bases with no gene match: 3. Germline values: CDR1 KGHSH, CDR2 LQKENI. The DNA of the CDR3 is TGTGCCAGCTCATCAGGACTAGCGGGCACAGATACGCAGTATTTT. Residues: CASSSGLAGTDTQYF.

This clonotype was seen a few times. An end of the junction does not agree with germline; a read error may underlie this. The chain uses TRBV19 and TRBJ1-1, with D maybe TRBD1 (6 bases). This CDR3 is built from 14 residues. The germline V gene encodes CDR1 LNHDA and CDR2 SQIVND (reference sequence). CDR3 loop: CASSIGGAPTEAFF. CDR3 nucleotide sequence: TGTGCCAGTAGCATAGGGGGGGCTCCGACTGAAGCTTTCTTT.

The genes are TRBV11-2 and TRBJ2-7; D is possibly TRBD2 (5 bases). The CDR3 totals 15 residues. Germline V gives CDR1 SGHAT, CDR2 FQNNGV. The V gene lost 2 bases and the J gene lost 0 bases, with 11 bases spanning the gap. The CDR3 spells CASSLFVGSSYEQYF. The CDR3 DNA reads TGTGCCAGCAGCTTATTTGTAGGGAGCTCCTACGAGCAGTACTTC.

The chain recombines TRBV6-1 with TRBJ2-5; 9 nucleotides line up with TRBD2. The trim removed 10 bases at V and 5 bases at J, leaving 14 bases unmatched. The CDR3 consists of 15 residues. Germline-derived CDR1 and CDR2 are MNHNS and SASEGT. This chain's CDR3 is CATTGFAGGGETQYF. Here the CDR3 DNA reads TGTGCCACCACCGGGTTCGCGGGGGGGGGGGAGACCCAGTACTTC.

In its sample, this clonotype was seen many times. The chain couples TRBV12-3 or TRBV12-4 to TRBJ2-1; TRBD2 matches 12 bases. The CDR3 runs 15 residues. V was pared by 6 bases and J by 8 bases, with 8 bases of the junction left unmatched. CDR3 amino acids: CASSPTSGSSDEQFF. The CDR3 DNA follows: TGTGCCAGCAGCCCGACTAGCGGGAGCAGCGATGAGCAGTTCTTC.

This clonotype was seen repeatedly, ten times or more. The genes are TRBV18 and TRBJ2-5, with TRBD2 matching 7 bases. This CDR3 has 14 amino acids. Germline assignment: CDR1 KGHSH and CDR2 LQKENI. The J segment lost 7 bases and the V segment lost 0 bases, leaving 5 bases of the junction unmatched. This chain's CDR3 is CASSPPAGAGTQYF. CDR3 nucleotide sequence: TGTGCCAGCTCACCACCGGCGGGAGCGGGGACCCAGTACTTC.

Concerning this clonotype itself: Relative to the germline gene, one junction end is altered; a read error may explain this. V is TRBV20-1 and J is TRBJ1-1; no reliable D call. The germline V gene encodes CDR1 DFQATT and CDR2 SNEGSKA (reference sequence). The CDR3 has 14 residues. The CDR3 loop reads CNARDSTGNTEAFF. DNA of the CDR3: TGCAATGCTAGAGATAGTACCGGGAACACTGAAGCTTTCTTT.